A single sample is the source of the 17 T cell receptor beta chains below, sequenced in a study of beta chain features in type 1 diabetes. No antigens are known for them. The entirety of the isolated RNA underwent reverse transcription, so expressed TCRB transcripts were sequenced. Sequencing used immunoSEQ multiplex PCR; TCRdb keeps in-frame clones, though not all of them. This table has under 200,000 clones, under 13% appearing once. Study findings and constraints: All four CD4+ subsets from Type 1 diabetes patients carried moderately but significantly shorter TCRB CDR3s.

Sequencing was done on a sample of central memory CD4+ T cells from blood. Receptors were obtained from a man aged 25-40 years with type 1 diabetes.

The rearrangement links TRBV2 to TRBJ1-1, with 7 bases lining up with TRBD1. Germline values: CDR1 SNHLY, CDR2 FYNNEI. The CDR3 sequence is 12 residues long. Losses at the gene ends were 8 bases for V and 6 bases for J; bases not matched to a gene: 6. The CDR3 bases are TGTGCCAGCGAAACAGGGGCACCTGAAGCTTTCTTT. This sequence encodes CASETGAPEAFF.

This clone has only a few counts. The J gene is TRBJ1-3, the V gene TRBV28; D remains unclear. The germline V gene has CDR1 MDHEN and CDR2 SYDVKM. Trimming removed 10 bases from V and 2 bases from J, with 21 bases in between. The CDR3 runs to 16 residues. CDR3 in DNA: TGTGCCACCTCGTCAGTGGGGAGAGGTACTGGAAACACCATATATTTT. This sequence encodes CATSSVGRGTGNTIYF.

The V and J genes are TRBV7-2 and TRBJ2-2; unclear D gene. The CDR3 is 12 residues long. With 5 bases removed from V and 7 bases from J, the gap between germline ends came to 8 bases. Germline V gene lookup returns CDR1 SGHTA and CDR2 FQGNSA. Here the CDR3 DNA reads TGTGCCAGCAGCCTGAGTAGCGGGGAGCTGTTTTTT. Its protein product is CASSLSSGELFF.

The sample holds a few counts of this clone. The chain combines TRBV2 with TRBJ2-2; 11 positions agree with TRBD2. The CDR3 has 15 amino acids. Germline values: CDR1 SNHLY, CDR2 FYNNEI. V lost 8 bases, J lost 4 bases, and 6 bases stayed unmatched. The CDR3 coding sequence is TGTGCCAGCGGGGGACTAGCGGTATTCACCGGGGAGCTGTTTTTT. Translated: CASGGLAVFTGELFF.

This clone was seen more than once but under ten times. CDR3 region: CASSRTKQETQYF. The CDR3 DNA sequence: TGTGCCAGCAGCCGGACTAAGCAAGAGACCCAGTACTTC. The chain links TRBV7-3 to TRBJ2-5, with D perhaps matching TRBD2 (6 bases). This CDR3 has 13 amino acids. The germline V gene has CDR1 SGHTA and CDR2 FQGTGA. Trimming pared 5 bases from V and 2 bases from J, leaving 9 bases between.

The chain carries TRBV14 and TRBJ2-6; no definite D call. V dropped 2 bases and J dropped 0 bases, with 8 bases sitting between them. The CDR3 runs 16 residues. CDR1 is SGHDN, CDR2 FVKESK, per germline. DNA of the CDR3: TGTGCCAGCAGCCAACTGGCGGTCTCTGGGGCCAACGTCCTGACTTTC. This codes for CASSQLAVSGANVLTF. Full variable domain (missing parts from reference TRBV14 and TRBJ2-6): EAGVTQFPSHSVIEKGQTVTLRCDPISGHDNLYWYRRVMGKEIKFLLHFVKESKQDESGMPNNRFLAERTGGTYSTLKVQPAELEDSGVYFCASSQLAVSGANVLTFGAGSRLTVL.

This clone has only a few counts. The V and J genes are TRBV7-2 and TRBJ1-5; D may be TRBD1 (5 bases). CDR1 SGHTA and CDR2 FQGNSA come from the germline V gene. The V end was cut by 1 base, the J end by 5 bases, with 18 bases between. The CDR3 contains 17 residues. CDR3 sequence: CASSLVGARLNDQPQHF. As DNA, the CDR3 is TGTGCCAGCAGCTTAGTAGGGGCCAGGTTAAATGATCAGCCCCAGCATTTT.

This sequence joins TRBV5-6 and TRBJ1-2, with a weak D call TRBD1 (5 bases). Trimming shortened V by 4 bases and J by 6 bases, and 10 bases separated the two germline ends. The germline gives CDR1 SGHDT, CDR2 YYEEEE. The CDR3 totals 12 residues. CDR3 DNA sequence: TGTGCCAGCAGCCTCGTCAGGGATGGCTACACCTTC. As protein: CASSLVRDGYTF. Supplemented by reference TRBV5-6 and TRBJ1-2, the full variable domain reads DAGVTQSPTHLIKTRGQQVTLRCSPKSGHDTVSWYQQALGQGPQFIFQYYEEEERQRGNFPDRFSGHQFPNYSSELNVNALLLGDSALYLCASSLVRDGYTFGSGTRLTVV.

This sequence joins TRBV6-1 and TRBJ2-7; TRBD2 matches 14 bases. The CDR3 is made up of 16 amino acids. V lost 3 bases, J lost 3 bases, and 4 bases stayed unmatched. Germline CDR1 is MNHNS and CDR2 is SASEGT. CDR3 nucleotide sequence: TGTGCCAGCAGTGACTTGGGACTAGCGGGAGTCTACGAGCAGTACTTC. Protein sequence: CASSDLGLAGVYEQYF.

This clone was seen only a few times. The chain couples TRBV25-1 to TRBJ2-5, with a tentative D call TRBD1 (5 bases). The CDR3 is 13 residues long. Trimming took 0 bases from V and 3 from J, leaving 5 bases between them. Germline assignment: CDR1 MGHDK and CDR2 SYGVNS. CDR3 in amino acids: CASSEYREETQYF. The DNA of the CDR3 is TGTGCCAGCAGTGAATACAGGGAAGAGACCCAGTACTTC.

This clone was seen a handful of times. The rearrangement links TRBV7-2 to TRBJ2-1; D is perhaps TRBD2 (6 bases). This CDR3 has 15 residues. The ends were cut back, 1 base at V and 2 bases at J, with 9 bases in the middle. Germline V gene lookup returns CDR1 SGHTA and CDR2 FQGNSA. DNA of the CDR3: TGTGCCAGCAGCTTAGACGCGGGGACCTACAATGAGCAGTTCTTC. This codes for CASSLDAGTYNEQFF.

The CDR3 loop reads CASSPTEGTQYF. For the CDR3, the DNA is TGTGCCAGCAGTCCCACCGAGGGGACCCAGTACTTC. This chain uses TRBV6-6 with TRBJ2-5, with D tentatively TRBD2 (5 bases). Germline CDR1 reads MNHNY; CDR2 reads SVGAGI (reference sequence). The ends were cut back, 5 bases at V and 7 bases at J, with 11 bases in the middle. This CDR3 comprises 12 residues.

This clone was counted only a few times. The chain recombines TRBV29-1 with TRBJ2-1; 7 bases line up with TRBD1. Germline loops: CDR1 SQVTM, CDR2 ANQGSEA. This CDR3 comprises 14 residues. The trim removed 2 bases at V and 7 bases at J, leaving 8 bases unmatched. The CDR3 bases are TGCAGCGTTGAACTCAGGGGGTTCAGAAATGAGCAGTTCTTC. Amino acid sequence: CSVELRGFRNEQFF.

The chain has TRBV6-5 and TRBJ2-7; 9 bases match TRBD1. The CDR3 consists of 13 residues. Trimming removed 6 bases from V and 7 bases from J; junction bases left unmatched: 7. In germline, CDR1 is MNHEY, CDR2 SVGAGI. CDR3 nucleotides: TGTGCCAGCAGGTTACAGGGGGCGGGTGAGCAGTACTTC. This translates into CASRLQGAGEQYF.

The chain carries TRBV4-3 and TRBJ1-4, with 10 bases fitting TRBD1. Germline CDR1 and CDR2: LGHNA and YSLEER. The CDR3 has 14 amino acids. The junction had 2 bases not matched to a gene; V was cut back by 4 bases and J by 6 bases. The CDR3 DNA is TGCGCCAGCAGCCCCGGGACAGGGGATGAAAAACTGTTTTTT. Amino acid sequence: CASSPGTGDEKLFF.

The chain uses TRBV6-5 and TRBJ2-1; TRBD2 aligns across 7 bases. V was clipped by 4 bases and J by 10 bases; unmatched bases: 16. This CDR3 has 16 residues. CDR1 is MNHEY, CDR2 SVGAGI, per germline. The DNA of the CDR3 is TGTGCCAGCAGTTCCCGTGTCACGGGGGAGGGAATAGAGCAGTTCTTC. Protein sequence: CASSSRVTGEGIEQFF.

The genes are TRBV6-5 and TRBJ1-5; 7 bases fit TRBD1. Germline trimming cut 5 bases from V and 7 bases from J; bases unmatched to any gene: 11. CDR3 length: 15 amino acids. The V gene's germline CDR1 is MNHEY and CDR2 SVGAGI. CDR3 in amino acids: CASSVSTGEWQPQHF. CDR3 bases: TGTGCCAGCAGTGTAAGCACAGGGGAATGGCAGCCCCAGCATTTT.